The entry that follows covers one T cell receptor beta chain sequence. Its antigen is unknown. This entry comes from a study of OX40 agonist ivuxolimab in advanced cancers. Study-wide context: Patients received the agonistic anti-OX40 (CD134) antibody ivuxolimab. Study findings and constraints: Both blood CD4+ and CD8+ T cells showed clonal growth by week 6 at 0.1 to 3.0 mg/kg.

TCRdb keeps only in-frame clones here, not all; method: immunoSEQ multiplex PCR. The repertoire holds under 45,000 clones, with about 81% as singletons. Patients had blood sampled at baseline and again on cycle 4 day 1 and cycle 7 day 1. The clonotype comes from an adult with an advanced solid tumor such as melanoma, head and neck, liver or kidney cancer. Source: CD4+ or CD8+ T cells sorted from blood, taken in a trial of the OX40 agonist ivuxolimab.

CDR3 in amino acids: CASSPNPRNTGELFF. For the CDR3, the DNA is TGCGCCAGCAGCCCCAACCCAAGGAACACCGGGGAGCTGTTTTTT. The V and J genes are TRBV4-3 and TRBJ2-2; D remains unclear. The germline gives CDR1 LGHNA, CDR2 YSLEER. This CDR3 spans 15 amino acids. Trimming pared 4 bases from V and 1 base from J, leaving 10 bases between.